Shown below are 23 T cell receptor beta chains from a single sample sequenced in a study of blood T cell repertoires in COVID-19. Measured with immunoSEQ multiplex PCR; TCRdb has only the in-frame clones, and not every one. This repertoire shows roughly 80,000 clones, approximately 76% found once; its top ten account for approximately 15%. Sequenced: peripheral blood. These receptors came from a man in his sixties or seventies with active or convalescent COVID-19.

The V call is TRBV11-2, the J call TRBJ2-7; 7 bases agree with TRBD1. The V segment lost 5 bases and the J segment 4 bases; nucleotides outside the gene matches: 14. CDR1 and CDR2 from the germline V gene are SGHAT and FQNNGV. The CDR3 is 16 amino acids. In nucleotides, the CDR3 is TGTGCCAGCAGCCCCCACCCGCCGGACAGGTTTTACGAGCAGTACTTC. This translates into CASSPHPPDRFYEQYF.

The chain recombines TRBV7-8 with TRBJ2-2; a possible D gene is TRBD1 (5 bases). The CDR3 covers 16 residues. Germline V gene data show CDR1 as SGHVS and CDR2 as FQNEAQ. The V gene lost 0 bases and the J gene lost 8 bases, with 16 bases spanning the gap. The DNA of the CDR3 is TGTGCCAGCAGCTTAGCCATTAGGGGTTCGGATGGGGAGCTGTTTTTT. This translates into CASSLAIRGSDGELFF.

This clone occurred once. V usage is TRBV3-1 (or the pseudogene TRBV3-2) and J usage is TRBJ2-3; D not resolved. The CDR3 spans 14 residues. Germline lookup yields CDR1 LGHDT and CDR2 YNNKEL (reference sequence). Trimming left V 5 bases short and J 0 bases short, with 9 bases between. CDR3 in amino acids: CASSYYQSTDTQYF. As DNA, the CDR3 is TGTGCCAGCAGCTACTATCAGAGCACAGATACGCAGTATTTT.

The CDR3 bases are TGTGCCAGCAGCTTAGATAGCCTTGCAACTAATGAAAAACTGTTTTTT. Amino acids: CASSLDSLATNEKLFF. This chain joins TRBV11-2 and TRBJ1-4, with D unresolved. Germline values: CDR1 SGHAT, CDR2 FQNNGV. V was pared by 0 bases and J by 0 bases, with 8 bases between. The CDR3 spans 16 residues. Full variable domain (missing parts from reference TRBV11-2 and TRBJ1-4): EAGVAQSPRYKIIEKRQSVAFWCNPISGHATLYWYQQILGQGPKLLIQFQNNGVVDDSQLPKDRFSAERLKGVDSTLKIQPAKLEDSAVYLCASSLDSLATNEKLFFGSGTQLSVL.

CDR3 residues: CASSSGSPGTQYF. The CDR3, as DNA: TGTGCCAGCAGCTCCGGGTCCCCTGGGACCCAGTACTTC. This sequence joins TRBV11-2 and TRBJ2-5; no clear D. The CDR3 is 13 amino acids. The germline gives CDR1 SGHAT, CDR2 FQNNGV. V was pared by 4 bases and J by 7 bases, with 13 bases between.

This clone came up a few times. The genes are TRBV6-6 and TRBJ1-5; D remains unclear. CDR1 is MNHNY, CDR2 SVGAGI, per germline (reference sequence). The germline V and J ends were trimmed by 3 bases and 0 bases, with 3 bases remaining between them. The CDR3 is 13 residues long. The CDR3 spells CASSYSSNQPQHF. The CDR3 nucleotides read TGTGCCAGCAGTTATAGTAGCAATCAGCCCCAGCATTTT.

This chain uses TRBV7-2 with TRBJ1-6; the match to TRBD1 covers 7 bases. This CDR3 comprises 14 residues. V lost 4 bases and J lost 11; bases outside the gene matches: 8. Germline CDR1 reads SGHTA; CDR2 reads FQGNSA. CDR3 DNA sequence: TGTGCCAGCAGCTCGGGACAGCCGGGGACACCCCTCCACTTT. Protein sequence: CASSSGQPGTPLHF.

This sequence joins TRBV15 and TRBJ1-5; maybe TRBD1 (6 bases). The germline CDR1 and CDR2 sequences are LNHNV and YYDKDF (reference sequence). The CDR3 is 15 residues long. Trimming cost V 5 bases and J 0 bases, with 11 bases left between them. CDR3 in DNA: TGTGCCACCAGCCCGAGGGGGTATAGCAATCAGCCCCAGCATTTT. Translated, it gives CATSPRGYSNQPQHF.

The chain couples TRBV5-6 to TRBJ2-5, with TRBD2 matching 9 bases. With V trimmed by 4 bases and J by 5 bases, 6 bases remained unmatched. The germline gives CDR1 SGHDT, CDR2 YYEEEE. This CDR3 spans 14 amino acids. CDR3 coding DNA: TGTGCCAGCAGCGCACAGACTAGCGGCGAGACCCAGTACTTC. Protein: CASSAQTSGETQYF.

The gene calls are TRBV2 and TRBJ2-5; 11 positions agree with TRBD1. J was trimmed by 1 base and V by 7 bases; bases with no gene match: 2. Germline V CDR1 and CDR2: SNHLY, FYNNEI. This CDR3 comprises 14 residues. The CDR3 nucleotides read TGTGCCAGCACCGGACAGGGGGCCCAAGAGACCCAGTACTTC. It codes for CASTGQGAQETQYF.

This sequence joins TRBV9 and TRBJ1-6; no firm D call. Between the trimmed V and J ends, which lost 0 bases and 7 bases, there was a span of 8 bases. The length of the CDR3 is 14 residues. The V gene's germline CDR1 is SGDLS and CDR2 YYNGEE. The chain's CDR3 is CASSVEPTNSPLHF. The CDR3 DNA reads TGTGCCAGCAGCGTAGAACCTACCAATTCACCCCTCCACTTT.

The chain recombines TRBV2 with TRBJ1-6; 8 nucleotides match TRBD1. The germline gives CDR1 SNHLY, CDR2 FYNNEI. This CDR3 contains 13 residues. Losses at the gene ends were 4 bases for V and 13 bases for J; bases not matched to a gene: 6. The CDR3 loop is CASSVDRDSPLHF. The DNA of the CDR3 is TGTGCCAGCAGTGTGGACAGGGACTCGCCCCTCCACTTT.

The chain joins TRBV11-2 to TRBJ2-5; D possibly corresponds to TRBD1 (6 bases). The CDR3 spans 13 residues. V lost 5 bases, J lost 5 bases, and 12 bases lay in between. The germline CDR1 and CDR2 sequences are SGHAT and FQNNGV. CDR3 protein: CASSKNRAETQYF. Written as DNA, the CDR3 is TGTGCCAGCAGCAAAAACAGGGCTGAGACCCAGTACTTC.

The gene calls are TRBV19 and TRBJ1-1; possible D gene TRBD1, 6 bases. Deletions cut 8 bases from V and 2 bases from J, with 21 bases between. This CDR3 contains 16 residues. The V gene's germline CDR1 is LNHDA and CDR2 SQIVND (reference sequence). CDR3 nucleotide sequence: TGTGCCAGTGACCACGAGGGACACCCTCCAAACACTGAAGCTTTCTTT. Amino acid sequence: CASDHEGHPPNTEAFF.

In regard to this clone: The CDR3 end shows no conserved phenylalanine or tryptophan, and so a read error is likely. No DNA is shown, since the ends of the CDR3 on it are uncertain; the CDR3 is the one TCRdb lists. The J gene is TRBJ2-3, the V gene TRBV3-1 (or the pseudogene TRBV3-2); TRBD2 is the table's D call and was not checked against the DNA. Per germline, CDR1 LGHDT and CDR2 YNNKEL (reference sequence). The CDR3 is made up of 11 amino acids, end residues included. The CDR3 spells CASSPHLSQGR.

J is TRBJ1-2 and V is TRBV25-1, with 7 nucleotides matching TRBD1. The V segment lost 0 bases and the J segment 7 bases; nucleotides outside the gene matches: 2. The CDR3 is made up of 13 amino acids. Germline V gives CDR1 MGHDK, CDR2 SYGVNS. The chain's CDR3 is CASSEYRGSGYTF. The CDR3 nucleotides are TGTGCCAGCAGTGAATACAGGGGGTCTGGCTACACCTTC.

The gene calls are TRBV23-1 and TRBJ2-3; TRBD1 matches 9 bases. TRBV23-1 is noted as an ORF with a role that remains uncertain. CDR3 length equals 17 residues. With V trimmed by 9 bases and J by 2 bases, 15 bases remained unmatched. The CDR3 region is CASFRTGVKRYTDTQYF. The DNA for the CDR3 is TGCGCCAGTTTTCGGACAGGGGTGAAGCGGTACACAGATACGCAGTATTTT.

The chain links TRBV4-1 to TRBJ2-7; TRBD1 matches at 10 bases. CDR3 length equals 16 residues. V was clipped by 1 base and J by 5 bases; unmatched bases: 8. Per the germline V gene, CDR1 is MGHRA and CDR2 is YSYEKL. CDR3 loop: CASSQAIGQGVDEQYF. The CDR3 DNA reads TGCGCCAGCAGCCAAGCCATAGGACAGGGGGTGGACGAGCAGTACTTC.

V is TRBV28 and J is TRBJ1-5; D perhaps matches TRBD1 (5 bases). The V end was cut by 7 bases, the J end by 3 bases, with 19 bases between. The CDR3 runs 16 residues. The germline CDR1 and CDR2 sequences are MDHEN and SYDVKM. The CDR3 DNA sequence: TGTGCCAGCACTCTGCAGGGCGGGGGTAACAATCAGCCCCAGCATTTT. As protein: CASTLQGGGNNQPQHF.

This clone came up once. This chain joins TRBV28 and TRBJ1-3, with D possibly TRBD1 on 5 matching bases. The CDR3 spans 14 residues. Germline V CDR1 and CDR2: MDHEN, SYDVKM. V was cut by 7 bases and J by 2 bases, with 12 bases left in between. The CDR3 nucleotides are TGTGCCAGCAATCGTCAGGGAACTGGAAACACCATATATTTT. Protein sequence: CASNRQGTGNTIYF.

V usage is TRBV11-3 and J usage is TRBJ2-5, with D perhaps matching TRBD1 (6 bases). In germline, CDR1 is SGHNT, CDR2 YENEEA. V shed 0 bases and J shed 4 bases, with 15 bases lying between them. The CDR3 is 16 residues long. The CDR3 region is CASSLDLTGATETQYF. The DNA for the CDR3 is TGTGCCAGCAGCTTAGATCTGACAGGCGCTACAGAGACCCAGTACTTC.

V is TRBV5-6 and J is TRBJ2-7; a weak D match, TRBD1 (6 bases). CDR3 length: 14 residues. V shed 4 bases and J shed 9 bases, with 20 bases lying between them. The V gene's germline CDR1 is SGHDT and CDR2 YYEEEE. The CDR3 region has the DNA TGTGCCAGCAGCCCCCGGACAGCACCTTTGGTGCAGTACTTC. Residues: CASSPRTAPLVQYF. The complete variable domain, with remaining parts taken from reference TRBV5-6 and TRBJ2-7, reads DAGVTQSPTHLIKTRGQQVTLRCSPKSGHDTVSWYQQALGQGPQFIFQYYEEEERQRGNFPDRFSGHQFPNYSSELNVNALLLGDSALYLCASSPRTAPLVQYFGPGTRLTVT.

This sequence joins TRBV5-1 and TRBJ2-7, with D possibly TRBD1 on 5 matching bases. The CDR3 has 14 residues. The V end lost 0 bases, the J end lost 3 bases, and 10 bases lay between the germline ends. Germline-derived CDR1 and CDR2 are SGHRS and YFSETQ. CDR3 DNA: TGCGCCAGCAGCTTGGCCACAGGAGACTACGAGCAGTACTTC. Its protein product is CASSLATGDYEQYF.